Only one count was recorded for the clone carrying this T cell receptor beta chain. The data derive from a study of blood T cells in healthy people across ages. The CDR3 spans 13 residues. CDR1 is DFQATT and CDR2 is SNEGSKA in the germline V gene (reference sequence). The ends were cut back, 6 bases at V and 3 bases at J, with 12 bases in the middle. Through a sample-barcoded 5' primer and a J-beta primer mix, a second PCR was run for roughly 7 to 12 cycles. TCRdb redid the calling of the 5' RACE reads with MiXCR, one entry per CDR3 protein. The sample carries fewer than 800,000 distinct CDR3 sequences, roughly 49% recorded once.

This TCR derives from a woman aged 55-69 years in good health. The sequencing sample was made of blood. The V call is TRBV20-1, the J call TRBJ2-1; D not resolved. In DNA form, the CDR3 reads TGCAGTGCCCAAACGGGTTTCTACAATGAGCAGTTCTTC. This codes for CSAQTGFYNEQFF.